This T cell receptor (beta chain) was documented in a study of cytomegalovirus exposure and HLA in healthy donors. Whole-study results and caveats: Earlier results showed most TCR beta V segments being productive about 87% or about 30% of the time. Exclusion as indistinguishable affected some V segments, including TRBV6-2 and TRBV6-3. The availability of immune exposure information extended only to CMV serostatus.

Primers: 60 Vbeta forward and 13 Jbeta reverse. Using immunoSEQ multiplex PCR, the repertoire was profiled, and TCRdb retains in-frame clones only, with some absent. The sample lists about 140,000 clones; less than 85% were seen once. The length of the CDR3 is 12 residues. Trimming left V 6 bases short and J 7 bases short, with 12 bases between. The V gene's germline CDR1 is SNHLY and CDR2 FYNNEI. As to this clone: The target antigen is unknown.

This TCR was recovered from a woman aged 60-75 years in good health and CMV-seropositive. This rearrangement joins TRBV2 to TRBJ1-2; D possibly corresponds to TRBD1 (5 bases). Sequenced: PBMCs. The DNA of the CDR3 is TGTGCCAGCAGAGCCAGGGAAGTTGGCTACACCTTC. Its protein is CASRAREVGYTF.